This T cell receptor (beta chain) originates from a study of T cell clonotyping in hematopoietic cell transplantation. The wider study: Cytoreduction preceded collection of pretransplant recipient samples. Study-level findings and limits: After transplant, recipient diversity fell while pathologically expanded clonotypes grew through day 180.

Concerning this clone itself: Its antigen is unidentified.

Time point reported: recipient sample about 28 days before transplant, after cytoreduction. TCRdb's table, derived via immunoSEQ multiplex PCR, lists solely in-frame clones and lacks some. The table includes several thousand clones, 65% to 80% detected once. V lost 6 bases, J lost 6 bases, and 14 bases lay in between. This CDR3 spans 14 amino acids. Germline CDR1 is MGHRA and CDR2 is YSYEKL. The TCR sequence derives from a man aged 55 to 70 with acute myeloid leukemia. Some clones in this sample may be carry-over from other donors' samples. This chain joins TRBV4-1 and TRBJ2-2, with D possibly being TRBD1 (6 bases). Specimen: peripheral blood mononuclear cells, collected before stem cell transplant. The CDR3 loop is CASRQGWNSGELFF. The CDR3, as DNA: TGCGCCAGCAGACAGGGTTGGAATTCCGGGGAGCTGTTTTTT.